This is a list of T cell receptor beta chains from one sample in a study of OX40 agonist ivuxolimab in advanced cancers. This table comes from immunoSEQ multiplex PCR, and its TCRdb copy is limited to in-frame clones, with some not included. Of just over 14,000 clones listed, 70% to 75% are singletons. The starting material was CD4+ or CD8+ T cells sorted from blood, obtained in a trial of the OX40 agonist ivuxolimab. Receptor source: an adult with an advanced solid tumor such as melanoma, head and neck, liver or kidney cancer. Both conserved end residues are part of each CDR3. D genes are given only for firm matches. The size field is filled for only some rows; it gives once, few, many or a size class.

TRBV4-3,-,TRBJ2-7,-,CASSPYTTYEQYF,TGCGCCAGCAGCCCCTACACGACCTACGAGCAGTACTTC
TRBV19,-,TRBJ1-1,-,CASKTGSNTEAFF,TGTGCCAGTAAAACAGGGTCGAACACTGAAGCTTTCTTT
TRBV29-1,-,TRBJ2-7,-,CSAWPGGSDEQYF,TGCAGCGCGTGGCCAGGAGGGAGCGACGAGCAGTACTTC
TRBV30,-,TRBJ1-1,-,CAWSYGDTEAFF,TGTGCCTGGAGTTATGGGGACACTGAAGCTTTCTTT
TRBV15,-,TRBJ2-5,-,CATRTGRQTGETQYF,TGTGCCACCAGGACGGGCCGCCAAACGGGGGAGACCCAGTACTTC
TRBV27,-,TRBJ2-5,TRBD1,CASSWGRGLETQYF,TGTGCCAGCAGCTGGGGCAGGGGGCTGGAGACCCAGTACTTC
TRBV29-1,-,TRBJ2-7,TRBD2,CSVGASGRAYEQYF,TGCAGCGTCGGGGCTAGCGGGAGGGCCTACGAGCAGTACTTC
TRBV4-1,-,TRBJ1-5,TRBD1,CASSQDQGDSQPQHF,TGCGCCAGCAGCCAAGACCAGGGGGATAGTCAGCCCCAGCATTTT
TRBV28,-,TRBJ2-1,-,CASSLVGDNEQFF,TGTGCCAGCAGTTTAGTCGGCGACAATGAGCAGTTCTTC
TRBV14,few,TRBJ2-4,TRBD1,CASSQTRGTLAKNIQYF,TGTGCCAGCAGCCAAACCAGGGGGACCCTAGCCAAAAACATTCAGTACTTC
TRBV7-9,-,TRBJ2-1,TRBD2,CASSSRHVTSGLLVEQFF,TGTGCCAGCAGCTCAAGGCATGTCACTAGCGGCCTCCTCGTCGAGCAGTTCTTC
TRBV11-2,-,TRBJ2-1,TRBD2,CASSLGASGRRNEQFF,TGTGCCAGCAGCTTAGGGGCTAGCGGGAGACGTAATGAGCAGTTCTTC
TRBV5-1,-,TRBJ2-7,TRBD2,CASSLCQRPTSGSCEQYF,TGCGCCAGCAGCTTGTGCCAGAGGCCGACTAGCGGGAGTTGCGAGCAGTACTTC
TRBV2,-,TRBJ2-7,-,CASSGRGQNYEQYF,TGTGCCAGCAGCGGGCGGGGACAGAACTACGAGCAGTACTTC
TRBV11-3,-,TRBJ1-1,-,CASCLGWNTEAFF,TGTGCCAGCTGTTTAGGGTGGAACACTGAAGCTTTCTTT